The next 18 T cell receptor beta chains were all read from a single sample in a study of preoperative IRX-2 immunotherapy in early breast cancer. Treatment noted: preoperative locoregional IRX-2 cytokine immunotherapy. Data came from immunoSEQ multiplex PCR; TCRdb stores just in-frame clones and leaves some out. This table holds 95,000 to 100,000 clones, 86% found once. Specimen: tumor tissue, collected after IRX-2 immunotherapy. These receptors were obtained from a human donor with breast cancer.

To note about this clone: The DNA has a base that is unclear or was not read; X is used for its residue. V is TRBV18 and J is TRBJ2-3; 10 nucleotides line up with TRBD1. Germline V lookup: CDR1 KGHSH, CDR2 LQKENI. V shed 5 bases and J 4 bases; nucleotides not matched to a gene: 3. The CDR3 runs 14 residues. This CDR3 is CASSXGQGADTQYF. CDR3 in DNA: TGTGCCAGCTCAYCAGGACAGGGGGCAGATACGCAGTATTTT.

A remark on this clone: At one end, the junction sequence differs from germline, possibly due to a read error. This chain uses TRBV11-3 with TRBJ2-5; a weak D match, TRBD2 (5 bases). CDR3 size: 14 residues. The germline V gene encodes CDR1 SGHNT and CDR2 YENEEA. CDR3 region: CASSPSGMQETQYF. The CDR3 DNA reads TGTGCTAGCAGCCCGTCCGGGATGCAAGAGACCCAGTACTTC.

This chain uses TRBV2 with TRBJ1-2; 9 positions agree with TRBD1. CDR1 and CDR2 (germline): SNHLY, FYNNEI. CDR3 size: 17 residues. With V trimmed by 4 bases and J by 5 bases, 14 bases remained unmatched. This CDR3 is CASSAERVQGAGYGYTF. The CDR3 bases are TGTGCCAGCAGTGCAGAGAGGGTACAGGGGGCAGGGTATGGCTACACCTTC.

Note on this clone: The missing CDR3 end, 1 residue past where the read stops, is filled in from the germline J gene. This chain connects TRBV10-3 to TRBJ1-5, with D tentatively TRBD1 (5 bases). The CDR3 runs 15 residues. V gave up 2 bases and J gave up 4 bases, with 12 bases separating them. CDR1 ENHRY and CDR2 SYGVKD come from the germline V gene. Here the CDR3 reads CAISEQGDRNQPQHF. The CDR3 DNA, read in part, is TGTGCCATCAGTGAGCAAGGGGATCGAAATCAGCCCCAGCAT.

The chain recombines TRBV7-1 with TRBJ1-3; D unresolved. TRBV7-1 is known as an ORF, though its function is uncertain. Trimming left V 9 bases short and J 0 bases short, with 12 bases between. This CDR3 contains 14 residues. CDR3 region: CASLGRGSGNTIYF. In DNA form, the CDR3 reads TGTGCCAGTTTAGGACGGGGCTCTGGAAACACCATATATTTT.

The count of this clone is one. Written as DNA, the CDR3 is TGCAGCGTTGAAGAATTCGGGCCTGAAGCTTTCTTT. This sequence encodes CSVEEFGPEAFF. The chain combines TRBV29-1 with TRBJ1-1; D gene uncertain. The CDR3 extends over 12 amino acids. Germline V gene data show CDR1 as SQVTM and CDR2 as ANQGSEA. Between the trimmed V and J ends, which lost 0 bases and 6 bases, there was a span of 8 bases. Supplemented by reference TRBV29-1 and TRBJ1-1, the full variable domain reads SAVISQKPSRDICQRGTSLTIQCQVDSQVTMMFWYRQQPGQSLTLIATANQGSEATYESGFVIDKFPISRPNLTFSTLTVSNMSPEDSSIYLCSVEEFGPEAFFGQGTRLTVV.

This clone was observed once. The rearrangement links TRBV19 to TRBJ2-6, with unresolved D. Germline CDR1 LNHDA, CDR2 SQIVND (reference sequence). This CDR3 has 15 amino acids. V lost 6 bases to trimming and J lost 0 bases, with 9 bases between them. The CDR3: CASSTMDSGANVLTF. The CDR3 bases are TGTGCCAGTAGCACTATGGACTCTGGGGCCAACGTCCTGACTTTC.

The rearrangement joins TRBV23-1 to TRBJ2-2, with D maybe TRBD2 (5 bases). TRBV23-1 is an open reading frame whose function is uncertain. The CDR3 is 14 residues long. The V end lost 11 bases, the J end lost 3 bases, and 16 bases lay between the germline ends. The CDR3 region has the DNA TGCGCCGCCACCCCCTGGACTCACACCGGGGAGCTGTTTTTT. Translated: CAATPWTHTGELFF.

Written as DNA, the CDR3 is TGTGCCAGCAGTCTTGTAGGGGGTGACACTGAAGCTTTCTTT. Translation: CASSLVGGDTEAFF. V is TRBV28 and J is TRBJ1-1; a possible D gene is TRBD1 (6 bases). Germline values: CDR1 MDHEN, CDR2 SYDVKM. This CDR3 has 14 residues. V lost 5 bases and J lost 3, with 13 bases in between.

The chain uses TRBV11-3 and TRBJ2-7; possible D gene TRBD2, 6 bases. The CDR3 consists of 15 residues. V lost 5 bases and J lost 0, with 14 bases in between. Germline values: CDR1 SGHNT, CDR2 YENEEA. The chain's CDR3 is CASSLMEGYSYEQYF. In DNA form, the CDR3 reads TGTGCCAGCAGCCTAATGGAGGGTTACTCCTACGAGCAGTACTTC.

This chain links TRBV6-8 with TRBJ1-5; tentative D call: TRBD1 (5 bases). The germline gives CDR1 MNHGY, CDR2 SAAAGT. Trimming removed 6 bases at V and 11 bases at J, with 20 bases between. The CDR3 contains 14 residues. The CDR3 DNA reads as TGTGCCAGCAGAGGGACGGGTAGGTCCCAGGCCCAGCATTTT. It codes for CASRGTGRSQAQHF.

This clone was recorded once. The V call is TRBV18, the J call TRBJ1-1; the D gene is possibly TRBD1 (6 bases). Germline assignment: CDR1 KGHSH and CDR2 LQKENI. The CDR3 totals 12 residues. Trimming removed 5 bases from V and 3 bases from J, with 7 bases in between. CDR3 bases: TGTGCCAGCTCAACAGGGTACACTGAAGCTTTCTTT. Its translation: CASSTGYTEAFF.

The V gene is TRBV23-1, the J gene TRBJ2-2; D not resolved. Being an ORF, TRBV23-1 has a function that is uncertain. V gave up 6 bases and J gave up 4 bases, with 9 bases separating them. The CDR3 spans 13 residues. The CDR3: CASSQASTGELFF. The CDR3, as DNA: TGCGCCAGCAGCCAAGCGAGCACCGGGGAGCTGTTTTTT.

This clone was recorded once. The chain is built from TRBV7-6 and TRBJ2-2; 11 bases are shared with TRBD2. V shed 6 bases, J shed 6 bases, and the junction held 6 bases outside the gene matches. Germline CDR1 SGHVS, CDR2 FNYEAQ. This CDR3 is 15 amino acids long. CDR3 protein: CASSPLAGEAGELFF. DNA for the CDR3: TGTGCCAGCAGTCCACTAGCGGGAGAGGCCGGGGAGCTGTTTTTT.

CDR3 amino acids: CASTLRTGGYYGYTF. CDR3 DNA: TGTGCCAGTACTCTAAGGACAGGGGGCTACTATGGCTACACCTTC. This chain connects TRBV19 to TRBJ1-2, with 11 positions matching TRBD1. Looked up from germline, CDR1 is LNHDA and CDR2 is SQIVND (reference sequence). V gave up 7 bases and J gave up 3 bases; unmatched junction bases: 7. The CDR3 has 15 amino acids.

The chain is built from TRBV30 and TRBJ2-2, with D hard to call. Germline V gene data show CDR1 as GTSNPN and CDR2 as SVGIG (reference sequence). There are 13 residues in the CDR3. Trimming took 4 bases from V and 1 from J, leaving 7 bases between them. CDR3 residues: CAWTTQNTGELFF. The CDR3 DNA sequence: TGTGCCTGGACTACACAGAACACCGGGGAGCTGTTTTTT.

The chain has TRBV6-8 and TRBJ2-1; D gene ambiguous. Trimming shortened V by 2 bases and J by 4 bases, and 6 bases separated the two germline ends. This CDR3 is built from 13 residues. The V gene's germline CDR1 is MNHGY and CDR2 SAAAGT. CDR3 region: CASSYKGYNEQFF. CDR3 bases: TGTGCCAGCAGTTACAAGGGATACAATGAGCAGTTCTTC.

The chain joins TRBV19 to TRBJ2-3; TRBD2 agrees at 12 bases. Germline CDR1 is LNHDA and CDR2 is SQIVND (reference sequence). J gave up 8 bases and V 7 bases, and 16 bases lay outside the gene matches. This CDR3 comprises 17 residues. The CDR3 here is CASTPGVTSGSGGTQYF. CDR3 nucleotides: TGTGCCAGTACCCCTGGGGTGACTAGCGGGAGTGGCGGTACGCAGTATTTT.